This TCR beta chain was retrieved from a study of PD-L1 blockade in urothelial cancer. Study findings and constraints: Enhanced expansion of tumor-associated blood clones at 3 weeks characterized durable-benefit patients.

Notes on this clone: Its cognate antigen is unknown.

TCRdb's copy holds only in-frame clones and misses some; the assay was immunoSEQ multiplex PCR. The sample has 35,000 to 45,000 clones; over 75% are singletons. Time point of the sample: pretreatment peripheral blood. CDR3 length: 12 amino acids. Germline CDR1 is SEHNR and CDR2 is FQNEAQ (reference sequence). V gave up 4 bases and J gave up 3 bases, with 6 bases separating them. The sequencing used PBMCs, collected around atezolizumab (anti-PD-L1) treatment. The sequence came from a donor at least 40 years old with urothelial cancer. The chain joins TRBV7-9 to TRBJ1-1; D remains unclear. Here the CDR3 reads CASSSRDTEAFF. CDR3 DNA: TGTGCCAGCAGCTCCCGTGACACTGAAGCTTTCTTT. Complete variable domain (other parts from reference TRBV7-9 and TRBJ1-1): DTGVSQNPRHKITKRGQNVTFRCDPISEHNRLYWYRQTLGQGPEFLTYFQNEAQLEKSRLLSDRFSAERPKGSFSTLEIQRTEQGDSAMYLCASSSRDTEAFFGQGTRLTVV.